The 30 T cell receptor beta chains listed next were all sequenced from one sample in a study of cytomegalovirus exposure and HLA in healthy donors. TCRdb's table, derived via immunoSEQ multiplex PCR, lists solely in-frame clones and lacks some. The sample has 250,000 to 350,000 clones; around 86% are singletons. Sequenced input: PBMCs. All receptors derive from a woman between 18 and 30 years old in good health and CMV-seronegative.

This chain joins TRBV28 and TRBJ2-3; TRBD2 matches at 10 bases. Looked up from germline, CDR1 is MDHEN and CDR2 is SYDVKM. The V and J ends lost 5 bases and 0 bases, in that order; junction bases with no gene match: 5. The CDR3 contains 16 residues. This CDR3 reads CASSPGLAFSTDTQYF. As DNA, the CDR3 is TGTGCCAGCAGTCCGGGACTAGCGTTTAGCACAGATACGCAGTATTTT.

This chain uses TRBV2 with TRBJ1-1; D gene unclear. The CDR3 is 15 residues long. V lost 5 bases, J lost 3 bases, and 16 bases lay in between. CDR1 SNHLY and CDR2 FYNNEI come from the germline V gene. CDR3 in amino acids: CASSSSRGGDTEAFF. The CDR3 DNA follows: TGTGCCAGCAGTTCCAGCCGCGGCGGTGACACTGAAGCTTTCTTT.

On this clone itself: Sequence at one end of the junction differs from germline and may be a read error. V usage is TRBV29-1 and J usage is TRBJ2-5, with D tentatively TRBD2 (8 bases). The CDR3 extends over 18 amino acids. Germline CDR1 and CDR2: SQVTM and ANQGSEA. The CDR3 loop reads CSVEGQDPGLAGLGTQYF. The DNA of the CDR3 is TGCAGCGTAGAAGGACAGGACCCGGGGCTAGCGGGTTTAGGGACCCAGTACTTC.

V gene TRBV27 combines with J gene TRBJ2-1, with 8 bases lining up with TRBD2. V lost 4 bases to trimming and J lost 4 bases; unmatched junction nucleotides: 6. The germline V gene encodes CDR1 MNHEY and CDR2 SMNVEV (reference sequence). CDR3 size: 15 residues. The CDR3 sequence: CASSWLAGWYNEQFF. DNA of the CDR3: TGTGCCAGCAGTTGGTTAGCGGGATGGTACAATGAGCAGTTCTTC.

The rearrangement joins TRBV28 to TRBJ1-5; TRBD1 aligns across 8 bases. V dropped 5 bases and J dropped 7; count of bases not matched to a gene: 10. This CDR3 has 15 residues. Per germline, CDR1 MDHEN and CDR2 SYDVKM. Written as DNA, the CDR3 is TGTGCCAGCAGTGACAGACAGGGGCCGAGGCAGCCCCAGCATTTT. As protein: CASSDRQGPRQPQHF. The full variable domain, completed using reference TRBV28 and TRBJ1-5, is DVKVTQSSRYLVKRTGEKVFLECVQDMDHENMFWYRQDPGLGLRLIYFSYDVKMKEKGDIPEGYSVSREKKERFSLILESASTNQTSMYLCASSDRQGPRQPQHFGDGTRLSIL.

This clone appeared once. The chain carries TRBV7-2 and TRBJ2-3; 10 bases agree with TRBD2. Germline lookup yields CDR1 SGHTA and CDR2 FQGNSA. V lost 4 bases and J lost 1; bases outside the gene matches: 5. The CDR3 consists of 16 residues. CDR3: CASSSLGLAGTDTQYF. Here the CDR3 DNA reads TGTGCCAGCAGCTCCCTCGGACTAGCGGGCACAGATACGCAGTATTTT. The full variable domain, its missing parts supplied by reference TRBV7-2 and TRBJ2-3, is GAGVSQSPSNKVTEKGKDVELRCDPISGHTALYWYRQSLGQGLEFLIYFQGNSAPDKSGLPSDRFSAERTGGSVSTLTIQRTQQEDSAVYLCASSSLGLAGTDTQYFGPGTRLTVL.

This chain joins TRBV2 and TRBJ2-2; 8 bases fit TRBD2. CDR1 is SNHLY, CDR2 FYNNEI, per germline. This CDR3 is 13 amino acids long. J gave up 6 bases and V 6 bases, and 3 bases lay outside the gene matches. CDR3 DNA sequence: TGTGCCAGCAGCGGGAGGGCCGCCGGGGAGCTGTTTTTT. Encoded protein: CASSGRAAGELFF.

The chain has TRBV4-3 and TRBJ2-1; 12 positions agree with TRBD2. CDR1 and CDR2 (germline): LGHNA, YSLEER. Trimming removed 2 bases from V and 9 bases from J; junction bases left unmatched: 14. CDR3 length: 18 residues. The CDR3 DNA follows: TGCGCCAGCAGCCAATCGGGGGTGGCTAGCGGGAGGGAGGGTGAGCAGTTCTTC. Protein sequence: CASSQSGVASGREGEQFF.

This chain joins TRBV15 and TRBJ2-7; 10 bases are shared with TRBD1. Germline V lookup: CDR1 LNHNV, CDR2 YYDKDF (reference sequence). This CDR3 is 18 amino acids long. V trimming: 0 bases; J trimming: 1 base; junction bases outside the gene matches: 9. The CDR3 sequence is CATSRDPPGQGPSYEQYF. The CDR3 DNA reads TGTGCCACCAGCAGAGACCCTCCGGGACAGGGGCCTTCCTACGAGCAGTACTTC.

The chain employs TRBV5-1 and TRBJ2-7; 9 bases match TRBD1. V lost 4 bases and J lost 7; bases outside the gene matches: 24. CDR1 is SGHRS, CDR2 YFSETQ, per germline. This CDR3 is built from 19 residues. CDR3 residues: CASSLGTLDRGTLRREQYF. CDR3 in DNA: TGCGCCAGCAGCCTGGGGACACTGGACAGGGGAACGCTACGCCGGGAGCAGTACTTC.

The chain links TRBV19 to TRBJ2-2, with D tentatively TRBD1 (6 bases). The CDR3 consists of 18 residues. Trimming stripped 10 bases from V and 0 bases from J, with 24 bases between. Germline V gives CDR1 LNHDA, CDR2 SQIVND (reference sequence). The CDR3 spells CATSGPLGQISNTGELFF. CDR3 in DNA: TGTGCCACCTCAGGACCATTAGGACAGATTTCGAACACCGGGGAGCTGTTTTTT. Combining the CDR3 with reference TRBV19 and TRBJ2-2 gives the whole variable domain DGGITQSPKYLFRKEGQNVTLSCEQNLNHDAMYWYRQDPGQGLRLIYYSQIVNDFQKGDIAEGYSVSREKKESFPLTVTSAQKNPTAFYLCATSGPLGQISNTGELFFGEGSRLTVL.

V usage is TRBV7-9 and J usage is TRBJ2-7; a possible D gene is TRBD1 (5 bases). The CDR3 extends over 17 amino acids. Per germline, CDR1 SEHNR and CDR2 FQNEAQ (reference sequence). Trimming stripped 1 base from V and 2 bases from J, with 18 bases between. CDR3 sequence: CASSLGDDSDLPYEQYF. CDR3 DNA: TGTGCCAGCAGCTTAGGCGATGACAGCGACTTACCCTACGAGCAGTACTTC.

The chain's CDR3 is CASSGGPRTEAFF. In DNA form, the CDR3 reads TGTGCCAGCAGCGGGGGGCCGAGGACTGAAGCTTTCTTT. The chain uses TRBV2 and TRBJ1-1; a possible D gene is TRBD1 (6 bases). CDR1 is SNHLY and CDR2 is FYNNEI in the germline V gene. Trimming left V 6 bases short and J 5 bases short, with 13 bases between. The CDR3 totals 13 residues. Looking up the rest from reference TRBV2 and TRBJ1-1 gives the full variable domain: EPEVTQTPSHQVTQMGQEVILRCVPISNHLYFYWYRQILGQKVEFLVSFYNNEISEKSEIFDDQFSVERPDGSNFTLKIRSTKLEDSAMYFCASSGGPRTEAFFGQGTRLTVV.

The chain employs TRBV7-6 and TRBJ2-1, with 10 bases lining up with TRBD2. The V and J ends lost 6 bases and 7 bases, in that order; junction bases with no gene match: 3. CDR1 and CDR2 from the germline V gene are SGHVS and FNYEAQ. This CDR3 comprises 13 residues. The CDR3 spells CASSELAGNEQFF. The CDR3 nucleotides read TGTGCCAGCAGTGAACTAGCGGGAAATGAGCAGTTCTTC.

This clone was observed a handful of times. The chain is built from TRBV27 and TRBJ1-3, with D unresolved. V was cut by 5 bases and J by 4 bases, with 18 bases left in between. The CDR3 runs to 16 residues. From germline, CDR1 is MNHEY and CDR2 SMNVEV (reference sequence). The CDR3 nucleotides are TGTGCCAGCAGTGGAAGGACTAAGGGCCCCGGAAACACCATATATTTT. It codes for CASSGRTKGPGNTIYF.

This rearrangement joins TRBV7-3 to TRBJ2-2; D not certain. The germline V and J ends were trimmed by 5 bases and 1 base, with 8 bases remaining between them. The CDR3 sequence is 14 residues long. Germline values: CDR1 SGHTA, CDR2 FQGTGA. For the CDR3, the DNA is TGTGCCAGCAGCCCCTACCAGAACACCGGGGAGCTGTTTTTT. Its protein product is CASSPYQNTGELFF.

This clone appeared once. The rearrangement uses TRBV28 and TRBJ1-2; tentative D call: TRBD1 (6 bases). Germline V gives CDR1 MDHEN, CDR2 SYDVKM. Trimming removed 2 bases at V and 3 bases at J, with 13 bases between. This CDR3 is 15 amino acids long. This chain's CDR3 is CASSLIRAGDYGYTF. CDR3 sequence (DNA): TGTGCCAGCAGTTTAATTCGGGCAGGGGACTATGGCTACACCTTC.

The rearrangement links TRBV7-2 to TRBJ1-1; TRBD1 matches at 9 bases. The CDR3 is 15 residues long. Per the germline V gene, CDR1 is SGHTA and CDR2 is FQGNSA. The V segment lost 5 bases and the J segment 5 bases; nucleotides outside the gene matches: 9. The CDR3 here is CASSLDRGARTEAFF. The CDR3 DNA sequence: TGTGCCAGCAGCCTGGACAGGGGTGCGAGGACTGAAGCTTTCTTT.

The J gene is TRBJ2-2, the V gene TRBV5-4; 13 bases match TRBD2. The CDR3 spans 19 residues. The germline gives CDR1 SGHNT, CDR2 YYREEE (reference sequence). The junction had 15 bases not matched to a gene; V was cut back by 4 bases and J by 6 bases. The CDR3 is CASSPWGGGLAGVSGELFF. The CDR3 nucleotides read TGTGCCAGCAGCCCTTGGGGGGGAGGACTAGCGGGAGTGTCCGGGGAGCTGTTTTTT. Drawing the rest from reference TRBV5-4 and TRBJ2-2, the complete variable domain is ETGVTQSPTHLIKTRGQQVTLRCSSQSGHNTVSWYQQALGQGPQFIFQYYREEENGRGNFPPRFSGLQFPNYSSELNVNALELDDSALYLCASSPWGGGLAGVSGELFFGEGSRLTVL.

This clone was counted a few times. This chain uses TRBV7-9 with TRBJ2-7; D is unresolved. The CDR3 extends over 12 amino acids. V lost 5 bases, J lost 7 bases, and 12 bases lay in between. CDR1 and CDR2 from the germline V gene are SEHNR and FQNEAQ (reference sequence). The CDR3 DNA reads as TGTGCCAGCAGCCCGACAACGTGGGAGCAGTACTTC. It codes for CASSPTTWEQYF. The full variable domain, completed using reference TRBV7-9 and TRBJ2-7, is DTGVSQNPRHKITKRGQNVTFRCDPISEHNRLYWYRQTLGQGPEFLTYFQNEAQLEKSRLLSDRFSAERPKGSFSTLEIQRTEQGDSAMYLCASSPTTWEQYFGPGTRLTVT.

The V and J genes are TRBV7-2 and TRBJ2-7; tentative D call: TRBD1 (6 bases). V lost 5 bases and J lost 7, with 15 bases in between. Germline loops: CDR1 SGHTA, CDR2 FQGNSA. This CDR3 is 13 amino acids long. CDR3 nucleotide sequence: TGTGCCAGCAGCCCTGGGGGCGGTGCGGAGCAGTACTTC. This gives the protein CASSPGGGAEQYF. The full variable domain, with the rest looked up from reference TRBV7-2 and TRBJ2-7, is GAGVSQSPSNKVTEKGKDVELRCDPISGHTALYWYRQSLGQGLEFLIYFQGNSAPDKSGLPSDRFSAERTGGSVSTLTIQRTQQEDSAVYLCASSPGGGAEQYFGPGTRLTVT.

The rearrangement links TRBV6-5 to TRBJ2-6, with 7 bases matching TRBD1. The germline gives CDR1 MNHEY, CDR2 SVGAGI. V lost 3 bases and J lost 2; bases outside the gene matches: 4. The CDR3 is 16 residues long. CDR3 sequence: CASSYGQGAGANVLTF. The CDR3 nucleotides are TGTGCCAGCAGTTATGGGCAGGGGGCTGGGGCCAACGTCCTGACTTTC.

A single count supports this clone. The chain joins TRBV28 to TRBJ1-4; D is perhaps TRBD1 (6 bases). Germline CDR1 is MDHEN and CDR2 is SYDVKM. V gave up 8 bases and J gave up 0 bases, with 13 bases separating them. CDR3 length: 15 residues. CDR3 loop: CASAGGGATNEKLFF. The CDR3 DNA reads as TGTGCCAGCGCTGGAGGGGGGGCAACTAATGAAAAACTGTTTTTT.

This clone was seen only once. This chain connects TRBV7-9 to TRBJ1-2; no clear D. Germline-derived CDR1 and CDR2 are SEHNR and FQNEAQ (reference sequence). This CDR3 has 13 residues. V shed 5 bases and J shed 8 bases, with 15 bases lying between them. CDR3 bases: TGTGCCAGCAGCCCCTTTGACTTACACGGCTACACCTTC. This translates into CASSPFDLHGYTF.

The chain recombines TRBV9 with TRBJ2-3; a possible D gene is TRBD2 (6 bases). Between the trimmed V and J ends, which lost 4 bases and 0 bases, there was a span of 12 bases. This CDR3 comprises 15 residues. CDR1 SGDLS and CDR2 YYNGEE come from the germline V gene. CDR3 sequence (DNA): TGTGCCAGCAGCCTAATAGCGGATAGCACAGATACGCAGTATTTT. Its protein is CASSLIADSTDTQYF.

This chain links TRBV7-2 with TRBJ2-2, with 7 bases aligning to TRBD2. The CDR3 sequence is 17 residues long. The germline CDR1 and CDR2 sequences are SGHTA and FQGNSA. The trim removed 1 base at V and 5 bases at J, leaving 10 bases unmatched. As DNA, the CDR3 is TGTGCCAGCAGCTTAGGAGGCCTAGCGGTGACAACCGGGGAGCTGTTTTTT. Translated: CASSLGGLAVTTGELFF.

As concerns this clone: The junction departs from the called germline gene at one end, perhaps through a read error. V and J are TRBV6-1 and TRBJ1-5; 7 bases are shared with TRBD1. This CDR3 is built from 15 residues. The germline CDR1 and CDR2 sequences are MNHNS and SASEGT. The CDR3 nucleotides are TGTGCCAGCAAAGCCACAGGGGTAAGCAGTCAGCCCCAGCATTTT. Its translation: CASKATGVSSQPQHF.

The chain carries TRBV7-2 and TRBJ2-7; D possibly corresponds to TRBD2 (5 bases). Germline CDR1 SGHTA, CDR2 FQGNSA. The CDR3 contains 15 residues. The V gene lost 0 bases and the J gene lost 2 bases, with 11 bases spanning the gap. CDR3 loop: CASSLAGVRAYEQYF. CDR3 sequence (DNA): TGTGCCAGCAGCTTAGCGGGAGTAAGGGCCTACGAGCAGTACTTC. Using reference TRBV7-2 and TRBJ2-7 for the parts outside the CDR3, the full variable domain is GAGVSQSPSNKVTEKGKDVELRCDPISGHTALYWYRQSLGQGLEFLIYFQGNSAPDKSGLPSDRFSAERTGGSVSTLTIQRTQQEDSAVYLCASSLAGVRAYEQYFGPGTRLTVT.

V and J are TRBV15 and TRBJ2-1, with 14 bases identical to TRBD2. The trim removed 0 bases at V and 10 bases at J, leaving 11 bases unmatched. CDR3 size: 18 residues. Germline CDR1 reads LNHNV; CDR2 reads YYDKDF (reference sequence). The CDR3 loop reads CATSRELVGLAGVGEQFF. The CDR3 nucleotides read TGTGCCACCAGCAGAGAACTAGTGGGACTAGCGGGAGTAGGGGAGCAGTTCTTC.

The genes are TRBV7-2 and TRBJ1-3; 7 bases align to TRBD1. Germline V gene lookup returns CDR1 SGHTA and CDR2 FQGNSA. The CDR3 loop spans 16 amino acids. V lost 2 bases, J lost 4 bases, and 8 bases stayed unmatched. CDR3 in DNA: TGTGCCAGCAGCTTAATTGGGGGGACAGCCGGAAACACCATATATTTT. Its protein product is CASSLIGGTAGNTIYF.